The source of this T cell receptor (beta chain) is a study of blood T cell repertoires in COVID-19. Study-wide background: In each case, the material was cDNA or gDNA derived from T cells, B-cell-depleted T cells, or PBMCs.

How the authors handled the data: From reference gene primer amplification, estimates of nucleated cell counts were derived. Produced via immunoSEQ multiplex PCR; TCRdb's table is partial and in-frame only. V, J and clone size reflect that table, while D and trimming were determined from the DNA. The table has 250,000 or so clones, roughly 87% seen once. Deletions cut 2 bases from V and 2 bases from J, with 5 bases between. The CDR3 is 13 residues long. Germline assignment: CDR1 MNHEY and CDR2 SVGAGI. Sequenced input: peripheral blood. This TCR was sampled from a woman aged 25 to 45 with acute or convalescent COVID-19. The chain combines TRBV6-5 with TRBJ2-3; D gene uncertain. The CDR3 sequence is CASSYLDTDTQYF. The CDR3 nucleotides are TGTGCCAGCAGTTACCTAGACACAGATACGCAGTATTTT.